This TCR beta chain was sequenced during a study of cytomegalovirus exposure and HLA in healthy donors. Profiling relied on immunoSEQ multiplex PCR, and the TCRdb table lists in-frame clones only, not all of them. The sample yields roughly 130,000 clones, around nine tenths seen once. The germline gives CDR1 GTSNPN, CDR2 SVGIG (reference sequence). The CDR3 length is 15 residues. The sequenced sample was PBMCs. The origin of this receptor is a man under 40 in good health and CMV-seronegative. This chain joins TRBV30 and TRBJ2-5, with D perhaps TRBD2 (6 bases). The J call may be in error: the DNA end matches TRBJ2-7 better. The CDR3 sequence: CAWSKGGTETYEQYF. The CDR3 DNA reads TGTGCCTGGAGTAAAGGAGGGACGGAGACCTACGAGCAGTACTTC.